The 9 T cell receptor beta chains below come from one sample, sequenced in a study of early stage breast cancer tumors (dated by TCRdb to the late 2010s). The library was built by means of the immunoSEQ multiplex PCR assay. Not all clones reach the TCRdb copy of this immuneACCESS table, which keeps in-frame sequences only. Checked studies attribute under half of the gap to unresolved V genes and leave the rest unexplained. For this sample there are 70,000 or so clones; around 80% appear just once. The ten largest clonotypes hold 4.7% of the sample. Sequencing was carried out using blood. Every receptor here comes from a person aged 40-50 years with breast cancer.

This clone came up once. V usage is TRBV2 and J usage is TRBJ2-3; 8 bases match TRBD2. The CDR3 loop spans 15 amino acids. Per the germline V gene, CDR1 is SNHLY and CDR2 is FYNNEI. J gave up 1 base and V 7 bases, and 7 bases lay outside the gene matches. In DNA form, the CDR3 reads TGTGCCAGCAACCTAGGACTAGCAGGCACAGATACGCAGTATTTT. It encodes CASNLGLAGTDTQYF. The entire variable domain, with the rest obtained from reference TRBV2 and TRBJ2-3, is as follows: EPEVTQTPSHQVTQMGQEVILRCVPISNHLYFYWYRQILGQKVEFLVSFYNNEISEKSEIFDDQFSVERPDGSNFTLKIRSTKLEDSAMYFCASNLGLAGTDTQYFGPGTRLTVL.

The V gene is TRBV4-1, the J gene TRBJ2-1; D may be TRBD2 (5 bases). The length of the CDR3 is 14 residues. V was trimmed by 3 bases and J by 7 bases, leaving 13 bases between them. Germline CDR1 and CDR2: MGHRA and YSYEKL. CDR3 bases: TGCGCCAGCAGCCAGGCGGACTCAAGGAATGAGCAGTTCTTC. It translates to CASSQADSRNEQFF.

This chain joins TRBV11-1 and TRBJ2-2; D is unclear. Germline V CDR1 and CDR2: SGHAT, FQDESV (reference sequence). Trimming removed 6 bases from V and 1 base from J, with 12 bases in between. This CDR3 comprises 15 residues. CDR3 coding DNA: TGTGCCAGCAGTCGCCAACAGAAGAACACCGGGGAGCTGTTTTTT. It is translated as CASSRQQKNTGELFF. Together with reference TRBV11-1 and TRBJ2-2, the CDR3 gives the full variable domain: EAEVAQSPRYKITEKSQAVAFWCDPISGHATLYWYRQILGQGPELLVQFQDESVVDDSQLPKDRFSAERLKGVDSTLKIQPAELGDSAMYLCASSRQQKNTGELFFGEGSRLTVL.

V and J are TRBV7-8 and TRBJ2-4, with 9 bases lining up with TRBD1. The CDR3 extends over 16 amino acids. The V segment lost 5 bases and the J segment 2 bases; nucleotides outside the gene matches: 7. Germline-derived CDR1 and CDR2 are SGHVS and FQNEAQ. The CDR3 nucleotides read TGTGCCAGCAGCGAAGAGACAGGGGGATCCAAAAACATTCAGTACTTC. This encodes CASSEETGGSKNIQYF.

The sample holds one count of this clone. The chain links TRBV10-3 to TRBJ2-1, with 9 bases lining up with TRBD2. With 2 bases clipped from V and 10 bases from J, the junction kept 15 bases outside the gene matches. This CDR3 region has 17 residues. The germline gives CDR1 ENHRY, CDR2 SYGVKD. The chain's CDR3 is CAISEIDSGSPVGEQFF. DNA of the CDR3: TGTGCCATCAGTGAGATCGATAGCGGGAGCCCGGTAGGCGAGCAGTTCTTC.

A single count supports this clone. CDR3 amino acids: CASSRQATNTGELFF. The CDR3 DNA reads TGCGCCAGCTCTAGACAGGCCACGAACACCGGGGAGCTGTTTTTT. The rearrangement uses TRBV10-2 and TRBJ2-2; D is perhaps TRBD1 (6 bases). Germline values: CDR1 WSHSY, CDR2 SAAADI. V was trimmed by 8 bases and J by 0 bases, leaving 13 bases between them. The CDR3 is 15 residues long.

At least ten counts were recorded for this clone. The rearrangement links TRBV29-1 to TRBJ1-2; a weak D match, TRBD1 (5 bases). The CDR3 is 13 amino acids. Germline V gene sequence: CDR1 SQVTM, CDR2 ANQGSEA. With 0 bases removed from V and 8 bases from J, the gap between germline ends came to 13 bases. Written as DNA, the CDR3 is TGCAGCGTTGAAGAGGGGACCTCTGTAGGCTACACCTTC. This encodes CSVEEGTSVGYTF.

The genes are TRBV2 and TRBJ1-1, with TRBD1 matching 7 bases. Losses at the gene ends were 6 bases for V and 7 bases for J; bases not matched to a gene: 8. The germline CDR1 and CDR2 sequences are SNHLY and FYNNEI. The CDR3 contains 13 residues. Here the CDR3 reads CASRTNRDSEAFF. The DNA for the CDR3 is TGTGCCAGCAGAACAAACCGGGACAGTGAAGCTTTCTTT.

This chain joins TRBV9 and TRBJ2-7, with D perhaps TRBD1 (6 bases). The CDR3 has 16 residues. The germline V and J ends were trimmed by 4 bases and 3 bases, with 20 bases remaining between them. In germline, CDR1 is SGDLS, CDR2 YYNGEE. The CDR3 coding sequence is TGTGCCAGCAGCCCCTCTGCCGGGACAACTTTCTACGAGCAGTACTTC. The encoded protein is CASSPSAGTTFYEQYF.